Shown below are 17 T cell receptor beta chains from a single sample sequenced in a study of shared clonotypes between healthy human individuals. TCRdb's copy holds only in-frame clones and misses some; the assay was immunoSEQ multiplex PCR. This table has some 530,000 clones, over 75% appearing once. What was sequenced was PBMCs. The receptors stem from a middle-aged woman in good health. Some clones in this sample may be carry-over from other donors' samples.

Concerning this clone itself: With only one base between it and a far larger clone, this is likely a read error. The identical CDR3 is also encoded by other nucleotide sequences in the sample. CDR3 DNA sequence: TGCGCTAGCAGATACACCGGACAGGGCCCAGATACGCAGTATTTT. This translates into CASRYTGQGPDTQYF. The chain is built from TRBV5-1 and TRBJ2-3; 8 nucleotides line up with TRBD1. The CDR3 has 15 amino acids. Germline V gene lookup returns CDR1 SGHRS and CDR2 YFSETQ.

The chain joins TRBV5-1 to TRBJ2-2; D remains unclear. The germline gives CDR1 SGHRS, CDR2 YFSETQ. The CDR3 consists of 16 residues. The germline V and J ends were trimmed by 0 bases and 5 bases, with 14 bases remaining between them. In nucleotides, the CDR3 is TGCGCCAGCAGCTTGGACACAGCCTCGAGGACCGGGGAGCTGTTTTTT. It is translated as CASSLDTASRTGELFF.

The V and J genes are TRBV18 and TRBJ2-7; no clear D. The CDR3 spans 13 residues. From germline, CDR1 is KGHSH and CDR2 LQKENI. V lost 2 bases and J 2 bases, leaving 7 bases between the germline ends. CDR3 region: CASSPLETYEQYF. DNA of the CDR3: TGTGCCAGCTCACCATTGGAAACCTACGAGCAGTACTTC.

This clone was observed a few times. J is TRBJ1-5 and V is TRBV28, with 8 bases identical to TRBD1. The V gene's germline CDR1 is MDHEN and CDR2 SYDVKM. The V and J ends lost 4 bases and 0 bases, in that order; junction bases with no gene match: 8. CDR3 length: 17 residues. The CDR3 loop is CASSSNGQGYSNQPQHF. In nucleotides, the CDR3 is TGTGCCAGCAGTTCCAACGGACAGGGATATAGCAATCAGCCCCAGCATTTT.

The rearrangement links TRBV9 to TRBJ2-7, with 11 bases aligning to TRBD2. There are 17 residues in the CDR3. With 0 bases clipped from V and 0 bases from J, the junction kept 5 bases outside the gene matches. Looked up from germline, CDR1 is SGDLS and CDR2 is YYNGEE. CDR3 nucleotides: TGTGCCAGCAGCGTAGGGGGGGGACTAGCGGCCTCCTACGAGCAGTACTTC. This gives the protein CASSVGGGLAASYEQYF.

This clone is a singleton in its sample. This chain joins TRBV10-3 and TRBJ2-2; 9 nucleotides align to TRBD1. The germline CDR1 and CDR2 sequences are ENHRY and SYGVKD. Trimming at V came to 5 bases and at J to 5 bases, leaving 9 bases not matched to a gene. CDR3 length: 16 residues. CDR3 DNA sequence: TGTGCCATCAGTCCCCGGACAGGGGTTAGTACCGGGGAGCTGTTTTTT. It specifies CAISPRTGVSTGELFF.

This clone has only one observation. The CDR3 region is CSVTWTADPLSYNEQFF. In DNA, the CDR3 is TGCAGCGTTACTTGGACAGCGGACCCCCTCTCCTACAATGAGCAGTTCTTC. V gene TRBV29-1 combines with J gene TRBJ2-1; D is perhaps TRBD1 (6 bases). The length of the CDR3 is 17 residues. V shed 5 bases and J shed 0 bases, with 20 bases lying between them. Germline V gives CDR1 SQVTM, CDR2 ANQGSEA.

The count of this clone is one. This chain uses TRBV6-5 with TRBJ1-2, with D perhaps TRBD1 (5 bases). Per germline, CDR1 MNHEY and CDR2 SVGAGI. V gave up 6 bases and J gave up 2 bases, with 7 bases separating them. The CDR3 totals 12 residues. CDR3 protein: CASRGPNYGYTF. The CDR3 DNA reads as TGTGCCAGCAGGGGACCAAACTATGGCTACACCTTC.

This clone came up once. The chain uses TRBV6-1 and TRBJ2-7; the D is unclear. This CDR3 contains 14 residues. Trimming stripped 1 base from V and 3 bases from J, with 10 bases between. Per the germline V gene, CDR1 is MNHNS and CDR2 is SASEGT. The CDR3: CASSEGSFGYEQYF. CDR3 nucleotides: TGTGCCAGCAGTGAAGGCTCGTTCGGCTACGAGCAGTACTTC.

The genes are TRBV30 and TRBJ1-1; D is possibly TRBD1 (5 bases). Trimming cost V 0 bases and J 10 bases, with 9 bases left between them. From germline, CDR1 is GTSNPN and CDR2 SVGIG (reference sequence). This CDR3 contains 11 residues. CDR3 in amino acids: CAWSVQGGAFF. For the CDR3, the DNA is TGTGCCTGGAGTGTTCAGGGTGGAGCTTTCTTT. The complete variable domain, with remaining parts taken from reference TRBV30 and TRBJ1-1, reads SQTIHQWPATLVQPVGSPLSLECTVEGTSNPNLYWYRQAAGRGLQLLFYSVGIGQISSEVPQNLSASRPQDRQFILSSKKLLLSDSGFYLCAWSVQGGAFFGQGTRLTVV.

V usage is TRBV5-1 and J usage is TRBJ2-7, with D perhaps TRBD1 (6 bases). Per the germline V gene, CDR1 is SGHRS and CDR2 is YFSETQ. This CDR3 is built from 18 residues. Trimming pared 2 bases from V and 0 bases from J, leaving 21 bases between. The chain's CDR3 is CASSFGPPSRQVSYEQYF. The CDR3 DNA is TGCGCCAGCAGCTTTGGACCTCCTTCTCGACAGGTCTCCTACGAGCAGTACTTC.

The genes are TRBV23-1 and TRBJ2-7, with 8 bases that match TRBD2. TRBV23-1 is an open reading frame, and its role is uncertain. The CDR3 covers 20 residues. V lost 3 bases and J lost 2; bases outside the gene matches: 21. This CDR3 is CASSQTGRGWKRERPYEQYF. Written as DNA, the CDR3 is TGCGCCAGCAGTCAGACCGGGAGGGGTTGGAAGCGGGAGAGACCCTACGAGCAGTACTTC.

Concerning this clone itself: Mismatch with germline at one junction end may stem from a read error. The CDR3 nucleotides read TGTGCCAGCTCGCCACCGCGGTCTGGGGCCAACGTCCTGACTTTC. Translating it yields CASSPPRSGANVLTF. The rearrangement joins TRBV18 to TRBJ2-6; D unresolved. Germline V CDR1 and CDR2: KGHSH, LQKENI. The CDR3 runs to 15 residues.

As to this clone: A single base is all that separates this from a far larger clone, so a read error is likely. The chain employs TRBV19 and TRBJ1-5; D unresolved. V was shortened by 5 bases and J by 7 bases, with 12 bases between the two germline ends. CDR1 LNHDA and CDR2 SQIVND come from the germline V gene (reference sequence). CDR3 length equals 13 residues. The CDR3 DNA is TGTGCCAGTAGTGAGGTCCAAGGGCAGCCCCAGCATTTT. Its translation: CASSEVQGQPQHF.

About this clone: A clone one base away is much larger, so this may be a read error. The chain combines TRBV7-7 with TRBJ2-3; TRBD2 is a possible D gene (6 bases). The V gene's germline CDR1 is SSHAT and CDR2 FNYEAQ (reference sequence). The CDR3 has 16 residues. CDR3 nucleotide sequence: TGTGCCAGCAGCTTATCCCCCGGCGGGAACACAGATACGCGGTATTTT. Translated, it gives CASSLSPGGNTDTRYF.

The chain is built from TRBV6-4 and TRBJ2-1; weak D call: TRBD2 (6 bases). V lost 5 bases, J lost 7 bases, and 18 bases lay in between. The CDR3 length is 15 residues. CDR1 and CDR2 (germline): MRHNA, SNTAGT. This CDR3 is CASSLSADGGNEQFF. As DNA, the CDR3 is TGTGCCAGCAGTTTAAGTGCCGATGGGGGGAATGAGCAGTTCTTC.

The chain carries TRBV29-1 and TRBJ1-5; 12 bases fit TRBD1. The CDR3 is 14 amino acids. With 6 bases clipped from V and 7 bases from J, the junction kept 7 bases outside the gene matches. In germline, CDR1 is SQVTM, CDR2 ANQGSEA. The CDR3, as DNA: TGCAGCGTGGGGGGACAGGGGGCAGGGCAGCCCCAGCATTTT. Its protein is CSVGGQGAGQPQHF.